One T cell receptor (beta chain) is described in this entry. The data stem from a study of response to subunit inactivated influenza vaccine. Germline V gives CDR1 SGHRS, CDR2 YFSETQ. This CDR3 comprises 15 residues. With 0 bases clipped from V and 2 bases from J, the junction kept 2 bases outside the gene matches. TCRdb fed the RT-PCR reads into MiXCR, producing one record per CDR3 protein. The sample carries roughly 540,000 distinct CDR3 sequences, approximately 20% recorded once. This sample also appeared in a second study, on T cells expressing NK-cell markers. Turning to that study: The TCR beta cDNA came from 5'RACE template switching with UMIs. Whether expanded NKG2C+ T cell clones were HCMV-specific remained unclear.

The source material was CD4+ T cells sorted from PBMCs, sampled 11 to 12 days after vaccination. This receptor was identified in a middle-aged man who received an inactivated influenza vaccine. The rearrangement joins TRBV5-1 to TRBJ2-4; 7 bases fit TRBD2. Here the CDR3 DNA reads TGCGCCAGCAGCTTGGCCGGGGGGACCAAAAACATTCAGTACTTC. The encoded protein is CASSLAGGTKNIQYF.